Listed below are T cell receptor beta chains from one sample, sequenced in a study of blood T cell repertoires in COVID-19. The repertoire was sequenced with immunoSEQ multiplex PCR; TCRdb's copy has only in-frame clones and lacks some. The profile shows fewer than 110,000 clones, 91% of them singletons. Sequences were obtained from peripheral blood. The receptors here all came from a man over 45 with acute or convalescent COVID-19. CDR3s include the opening cysteine and the closing phenylalanine or tryptophan. Each record gives: J gene, V gene, clone size, CDR3 length, D gene, CDR3 protein, CDR3 DNA. The D gene is left open where the match is weak. Expanded clones are given a class, and other clones once, few, many or no size at all.

J gene: TRBJ2-7
V gene: TRBV27
clone size: NA
CDR3 length: 13
D gene: NA
CDR3 protein: CASSTGSTYEQYF
CDR3 DNA: TGTGCCAGCAGTACCGGGAGTACCTACGAGCAGTACTTC

J gene: TRBJ1-1
V gene: TRBV19
clone size: NA
CDR3 length: 14
D gene: TRBD1
CDR3 protein: CASRSGTGRTEAFF
CDR3 DNA: TGTGCCAGTAGGTCCGGGACAGGTCGCACTGAAGCTTTCTTT

J gene: TRBJ1-4
V gene: TRBV25-1
clone size: NA
CDR3 length: 14
D gene: NA
CDR3 protein: CASSEAGGNEKLFF
CDR3 DNA: TGTGCCAGCAGTGAAGCGGGGGGTAATGAAAAACTGTTTTTT

J gene: TRBJ1-5
V gene: TRBV2
clone size: NA
CDR3 length: 14
D gene: NA
CDR3 protein: CASSPVPSNQPQHF
CDR3 DNA: TGTGCCAGCAGTCCGGTCCCCTCCAATCAGCCCCAGCATTTT

J gene: TRBJ1-4
V gene: TRBV4-1
clone size: NA
CDR3 length: 17
D gene: NA
CDR3 protein: CASSQEGQGIRNEKLFF
CDR3 DNA: TGCGCCAGCAGCCAAGAAGGCCAGGGCATCCGCAATGAAAAACTGTTTTTT

J gene: TRBJ1-5
V gene: TRBV3-1/TRBV3-2
clone size: NA
CDR3 length: 15
D gene: NA
CDR3 protein: CASSQEQGRNQPQHF
CDR3 DNA: TGTGCCAGCAGCCAAGAACAGGGCCGCAATCAGCCCCAGCATTTT

J gene: TRBJ1-1
V gene: TRBV4-2
clone size: once
CDR3 length: 14
D gene: NA
CDR3 protein: CASSQLRGDTEAFF
CDR3 DNA: TGTGCCAGCAGCCAACTGAGAGGTGACACTGAAGCTTTCTTT

J gene: TRBJ1-5
V gene: TRBV11-2
clone size: NA
CDR3 length: 15
D gene: TRBD1
CDR3 protein: CASSLGDREGQPQHF
CDR3 DNA: TGTGCCAGCAGCTTAGGGGACAGGGAAGGTCAGCCCCAGCATTTT

J gene: TRBJ1-2
V gene: TRBV7-9
clone size: NA
CDR3 length: 13
D gene: NA
CDR3 protein: CASSLPGRYGYTF
CDR3 DNA: TGTGCCAGCAGCTTACCAGGAAGATATGGCTACACCTTC

J gene: TRBJ2-1
V gene: TRBV7-6
clone size: NA
CDR3 length: 18
D gene: TRBD2
CDR3 protein: CASSPGLAGDSSYNEQFF
CDR3 DNA: TGTGCCAGCAGCCCAGGACTAGCGGGGGATAGCTCCTACAATGAGCAGTTCTTC

J gene: TRBJ1-4
V gene: TRBV5-5
clone size: once
CDR3 length: 13
D gene: NA
CDR3 protein: CASSSRGNEKLFF
CDR3 DNA: TGTGCCAGCAGCTCACGGGGAAATGAAAAACTGTTTTTT

J gene: TRBJ2-7
V gene: TRBV19
clone size: NA
CDR3 length: 14
D gene: TRBD1
CDR3 protein: CASSGGQTSYEQYF
CDR3 DNA: TGTGCCAGTAGTGGGGGACAGACCTCCTACGAGCAGTACTTC

J gene: TRBJ1-1
V gene: TRBV5-6
clone size: few
CDR3 length: 17
D gene: NA
CDR3 protein: CASSWGFREGMNTEAFF
CDR3 DNA: TGTGCCAGCAGCTGGGGATTCAGGGAGGGCATGAACACTGAAGCTTTCTTT

J gene: TRBJ2-1
V gene: TRBV5-6
clone size: NA
CDR3 length: 15
D gene: NA
CDR3 protein: CASSLSPTDYNEQFF
CDR3 DNA: TGTGCCAGCAGCCTATCACCGACAGATTACAATGAGCAGTTCTTC

J gene: TRBJ2-5
V gene: TRBV5-1
clone size: NA
CDR3 length: 13
D gene: NA
CDR3 protein: CASSHQGEETQYF
CDR3 DNA: TGCGCCAGCAGCCACCAGGGTGAAGAGACCCAGTACTTC

J gene: TRBJ1-4
V gene: TRBV7-9
clone size: NA
CDR3 length: 17
D gene: TRBD1
CDR3 protein: CASSFPGQGAQDEKLFF
CDR3 DNA: TGTGCCAGCAGCTTCCCGGGACAGGGGGCTCAGGATGAAAAACTGTTTTTT

J gene: TRBJ2-1
V gene: TRBV19
clone size: NA
CDR3 length: 14
D gene: TRBD1
CDR3 protein: CASGTGTGPDEQFF
CDR3 DNA: TGTGCCAGTGGTACCGGGACAGGGCCCGATGAGCAGTTCTTC

J gene: TRBJ2-5
V gene: TRBV27
clone size: NA
CDR3 length: 20
D gene: TRBD2
CDR3 protein: CASSLSTPGLAGGSSETQYF
CDR3 DNA: TGTGCCAGCAGTTTGTCCACGCCGGGACTAGCGGGGGGGAGTTCTGAGACCCAGTACTTC

J gene: TRBJ1-2
V gene: TRBV12-3/TRBV12-4
clone size: NA
CDR3 length: 13
D gene: NA
CDR3 protein: CASSFTQTGGYTF
CDR3 DNA: TGTGCCAGCAGTTTCACCCAGACGGGGGGCTACACCTTC

J gene: TRBJ2-7
V gene: TRBV4-3
clone size: NA
CDR3 length: 14
D gene: TRBD1
CDR3 protein: CASSRDRNSYEQYF
CDR3 DNA: TGCGCCAGCAGCCGGGACAGGAACTCCTACGAGCAGTACTTC